This TCR beta chain is drawn from a study of blood T cell repertoires in COVID-19. Study summary: Samples taken during acute and convalescent COVID-19 were collected in the United States, Italy and Spain. Nucleic acid was either cDNA or gDNA, and it came from T cells, B-cell-depleted T cells, or PBMCs.

The CDR3 has 13 residues. The V gene's germline CDR1 is KGHSH and CDR2 LQKENI. The ends were cut back, 5 bases at V and 2 bases at J, with 6 bases in the middle. This clone was counted between two and nine times. Source study methods: By means of reference gene primer amplification, nucleated cell counts were estimated. Only in-frame clones appear in the TCRdb table, and some are missing; sequencing was by immunoSEQ multiplex PCR. The DNA was the basis for D and trimming; V, J and clone size are from that table. The sample lists around 160,000 clones, roughly 74% occurring once. The TCR comes from a woman older than 75 with acute or convalescent COVID-19. The rearrangement joins TRBV18 to TRBJ1-4; D uncertain. Sequencing was performed on peripheral blood. CDR3 sequence reads: CASSGGTNEKLFF. The CDR3 DNA reads TGTGCCAGCTCAGGAGGTACTAATGAAAAACTGTTTTTT.